The 14 T cell receptor beta chains presented below share a single source sample, sequenced in a study of tumor T cells in aggressive B-cell lymphoma. Using immunoSEQ multiplex PCR, the repertoire was profiled, and TCRdb retains in-frame clones only, with some absent. The table has 1,500 to 2,000 clones, 85% to 90% seen once. Input material: tumor tissue. The source of these receptors is an adult with diffuse large B cell lymphoma.

V is TRBV18 and J is TRBJ2-4; D is uncertain. V lost 3 bases and J lost 5, with 8 bases in between. Germline assignment: CDR1 KGHSH and CDR2 LQKENI. The CDR3 is 13 residues long. CDR3 loop: CASSPGRENIQYF. The CDR3 DNA is TGTGCCAGCTCACCGGGCAGAGAAAACATTCAGTACTTC.

This chain's CDR3 is CASSLSGASTDTQYF. In DNA, the CDR3 is TGTGCCAGCAGCCTTAGCGGGGCTAGCACAGATACGCAGTATTTT. This sequence joins TRBV4-2 and TRBJ2-3, with 8 bases aligning to TRBD2. Germline V lookup: CDR1 LGHNA, CDR2 YNFKEQ. CDR3 length: 15 residues. V was clipped by 4 bases and J by 0 bases; unmatched bases: 3.

The V and J genes are TRBV11-2 and TRBJ2-5, with TRBD1 as a possible D gene (6 bases). The V end was cut by 3 bases, the J end by 1 base, with 6 bases between. The length of the CDR3 is 13 residues. CDR1 and CDR2 (germline): SGHAT, FQNNGV. The CDR3 sequence: CASSFRGQETQYF. The CDR3 region has the DNA TGTGCCAGCAGCTTCAGGGGCCAAGAGACCCAGTACTTC.

Details on this clone: Since a much larger clone is just one base distant, this may be a read error. The rearrangement uses TRBV15 and TRBJ2-5, with a tentative D call TRBD1 (6 bases). The germline CDR1 and CDR2 sequences are LNHNV and YYDKDF (reference sequence). CDR3 length equals 14 residues. The germline V and J ends were trimmed by 0 bases and 6 bases, with 11 bases remaining between them. CDR3 in DNA: TGTGCCACCAGCAGAGATCACAGGGCTAAGACCCAGTACTTC. This translates into CATSRDHRAKTQYF.

This clone was detected only once. This chain links TRBV12-5 with TRBJ2-2; D is perhaps TRBD1 (5 bases). The ends were cut back, 5 bases at V and 4 bases at J, with 20 bases in the middle. The germline V gene has CDR1 LGHNT and CDR2 FRNRAP. CDR3 length: 17 amino acids. In DNA form, the CDR3 reads TGTGCTAGTGGTCTCCTCAGGGTATACGGCCCCACCGGGGAGCTGTTTTTT. Protein sequence: CASGLLRVYGPTGELFF.

The rearrangement links TRBV9 to TRBJ1-1; 9 bases line up with TRBD1. Looked up from germline, CDR1 is SGDLS and CDR2 is YYNGEE. CDR3 length: 14 residues. V shed 3 bases and J 4 bases; nucleotides not matched to a gene: 4. The CDR3 coding sequence is TGTGCCAGCAGCGCGGGACAGGGTTTCACTGAAGCTTTCTTT. Protein product: CASSAGQGFTEAFF.

The rearrangement uses TRBV4-1 and TRBJ1-6; D remains unclear. The CDR3 covers 16 residues. Looked up from germline, CDR1 is MGHRA and CDR2 is YSYEKL. The V end lost 0 bases, the J end lost 6 bases, and 12 bases lay between the germline ends. CDR3 sequence (DNA): TGCGCCAGCAGCCAAGAAGTGACTGCGGCTAATTCACCCCTCCACTTT. This gives the protein CASSQEVTAANSPLHF.

The chain has TRBV10-3 and TRBJ2-2; 8 positions match TRBD1. J lost 2 bases, V lost 5 bases, and 7 bases had no gene match. CDR3 length: 16 residues. Germline assignment: CDR1 ENHRY and CDR2 SYGVKD. The CDR3 DNA reads TGTGCCATCAGTAAGAGGACAGGGTTTAACACCGGGGAGCTGTTTTTT. It encodes CAISKRTGFNTGELFF.

V is TRBV4-1 and J is TRBJ1-1; 9 bases are a match to TRBD1. With V trimmed by 1 base and J by 7 bases, 7 bases remained unmatched. The germline gives CDR1 MGHRA, CDR2 YSYEKL. The CDR3 totals 15 residues. The CDR3 DNA is TGCGCCAGCAGCCAAGTCCGGGACAGGGTAGGTGAAGCTTTCTTT. Translating gives CASSQVRDRVGEAFF.

There are a few counts of this clone. This sequence joins TRBV27 and TRBJ2-7; TRBD2 matches 7 bases. Germline assignment: CDR1 MNHEY and CDR2 SMNVEV (reference sequence). The CDR3 has 17 amino acids. V lost 0 bases, J lost 4 bases, and 12 bases stayed unmatched. This chain's CDR3 is CASSLSGFGRGSYEQYF. DNA for the CDR3: TGTGCCAGCAGTTTATCCGGTTTTGGGAGGGGTTCGTACGAGCAGTACTTC.

The chain employs TRBV5-1 and TRBJ2-3, with no clear D. There are 13 residues in the CDR3. Germline V gene data show CDR1 as SGHRS and CDR2 as YFSETQ. V lost 3 bases to trimming and J lost 6 bases, with 11 bases between them. This chain's CDR3 is CASSYDQADTQYF. The CDR3 nucleotides are TGCGCCAGCAGCTATGATCAGGCTGATACGCAGTATTTT.

V and J are TRBV5-4 and TRBJ2-1, with 8 bases identical to TRBD1. This CDR3 has 13 amino acids. Germline V CDR1 and CDR2: SGHNT, YYREEE (reference sequence). V was pared by 5 bases and J by 8 bases, with 6 bases of the junction left unmatched. CDR3 protein: CASRDRVIDEQFF. The CDR3 bases are TGTGCCAGCAGGGACAGGGTAATCGATGAGCAGTTCTTC.

The V call is TRBV12-5, the J call TRBJ2-1, with TRBD1 matching over 7 bases. After removal of 1 base from V and 10 bases from J, the junction contained 4 bases not matched to a gene. The CDR3 is 13 amino acids. Germline V CDR1 and CDR2: LGHNT, FRNRAP. CDR3 loop: CASGLDQGVEQFF. The CDR3, as DNA: TGTGCTAGTGGTTTGGATCAGGGGGTCGAGCAGTTCTTC.

The V and J genes are TRBV25-1 and TRBJ2-7; D may be TRBD2 (6 bases). Trimming removed 3 bases from V and 4 bases from J, with 13 bases in between. This CDR3 region has 14 residues. From germline, CDR1 is MGHDK and CDR2 SYGVNS. The CDR3 DNA follows: TGTGCCAGCAGTGACTTGGGCGGGATGTACGAGCAGTACTTC. Protein: CASSDLGGMYEQYF.